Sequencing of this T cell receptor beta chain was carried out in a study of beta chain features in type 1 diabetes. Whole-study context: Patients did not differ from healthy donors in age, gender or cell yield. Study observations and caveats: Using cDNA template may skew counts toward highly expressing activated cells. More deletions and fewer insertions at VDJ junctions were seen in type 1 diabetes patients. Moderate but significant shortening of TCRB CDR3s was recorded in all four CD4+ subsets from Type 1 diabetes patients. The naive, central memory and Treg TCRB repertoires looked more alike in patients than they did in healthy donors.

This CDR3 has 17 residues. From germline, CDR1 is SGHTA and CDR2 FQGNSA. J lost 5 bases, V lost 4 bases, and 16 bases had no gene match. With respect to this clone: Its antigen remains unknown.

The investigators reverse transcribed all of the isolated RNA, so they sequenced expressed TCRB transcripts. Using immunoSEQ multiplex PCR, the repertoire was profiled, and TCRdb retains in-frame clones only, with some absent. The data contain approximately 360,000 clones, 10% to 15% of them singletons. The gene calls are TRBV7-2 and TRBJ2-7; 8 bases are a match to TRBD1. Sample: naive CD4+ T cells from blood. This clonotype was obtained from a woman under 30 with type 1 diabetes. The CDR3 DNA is TGTGCCAGCAGCTGGGCGGGAAGGGACAGGCTAATCGACGAGCAGTACTTC. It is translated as CASSWAGRDRLIDEQYF.